The 12 T cell receptor beta chains presented below share a single source sample, sequenced in a study of T cells in Graves' hyperthyroidism and ophthalmopathy. Authors of the study amplified TCR beta CDR3 regions from RNA transcripts. The primer set for the first-round RT-PCR of the TCR CDR3 was HTBI. TCRdb processed the multiplex PCR reads anew with MiXCR; each CDR3 protein has one entry. This sample carries 700,000 or so distinct CDR3 sequences, 15% to 20% of them seen once, and the ten largest clones take approximately 8.4%. Sequencing used blood. Receptors originate from a man between 18 and 29 years old with Graves' hyperthyroidism.

The rearrangement joins TRBV5-8 to TRBJ2-1; TRBD2 aligns across 8 bases. J gave up 6 bases and V 5 bases, and 7 bases lay outside the gene matches. The CDR3 contains 14 residues. Germline loops: CDR1 SGHTS, CDR2 YDEGEE. CDR3 coding DNA: TGTGCCAGCAGGGATCCTAGCGGGCCCAATGAGCAGTTCTTC. It yields the protein CASRDPSGPNEQFF. Drawing the rest from reference TRBV5-8 and TRBJ2-1, the complete variable domain is EAGVTQSPTHLIKTRGQQATLRCSPISGHTSVYWYQQALGLGLQFLLWYDEGEERNRGNFPPRFSGRQFPNYSSELNVNALELEDSALYLCASRDPSGPNEQFFGPGTRLTVL.

The sample holds a few counts of this clonotype. The chain joins TRBV4-1 to TRBJ1-5; perhaps TRBD1 as D (5 bases). V was cut by 1 base and J by 7 bases, with 11 bases left in between. CDR1 and CDR2 from the germline V gene are MGHRA and YSYEKL. CDR3 length: 14 residues. The CDR3 DNA follows: TGCGCCAGCAGCCAAGTGGAAGGGGTCCAGCCCCAGCATTTT. Translation: CASSQVEGVQPQHF.

This clonotype has ten or more counts. The rearrangement links TRBV28 to TRBJ1-2; no reliable D call. Germline lookup yields CDR1 MDHEN and CDR2 SYDVKM. The germline V and J ends were trimmed by 1 base and 4 bases, with 10 bases remaining between them. The CDR3 runs to 14 residues. As DNA, the CDR3 is TGTGCCAGCAGTTTATTACTTGAATCCTATGGCTACACCTTC. It codes for CASSLLLESYGYTF.

Only a few counts were recorded for this clonotype. The rearrangement uses TRBV7-8 and TRBJ2-6; 7 nucleotides match TRBD1. The junction had 5 bases not matched to a gene; V was cut back by 3 bases and J by 0 bases. This CDR3 spans 17 amino acids. Germline V gene lookup returns CDR1 SGHVS and CDR2 FQNEAQ. The DNA for the CDR3 is TGTGCCAGCAGCTTGGGACAGAGCAGCTCTGGGGCCAACGTCCTGACTTTC. This codes for CASSLGQSSSGANVLTF.

The V call is TRBV28, the J call TRBJ1-1; the D is unclear. The CDR3 totals 16 residues. Germline V gene lookup returns CDR1 MDHEN and CDR2 SYDVKM. V lost 7 bases, J lost 1 base, and 19 bases lay in between. The CDR3 nucleotides read TGTGCCAGCACCGTCTTTCCACTGAGGCCGAACACTGAAGCTTTCTTT. Its protein is CASTVFPLRPNTEAFF.

The gene calls are TRBV28 and TRBJ1-5; D remains ambiguous. CDR1 and CDR2 from the germline V gene are MDHEN and SYDVKM. The ends were cut back, 5 bases at V and 2 bases at J, with 13 bases in the middle. This CDR3 has 15 amino acids. CDR3: CASSLVRVRNQPQHF. The CDR3 nucleotides read TGTGCCAGCAGTCTGGTGAGGGTACGCAATCAGCCCCAGCATTTT.

Comments on this clonotype: The junction and the germline gene differ at one end; a read error may be behind it. The CDR3, as DNA: TGTGCCAGCAGTTTGGGACAGGGACCCTACGAGCGGTACTTC. Translation gives CASSLGQGPYERYF. The V gene is TRBV27, the J gene TRBJ2-7; 9 bases are shared with TRBD1. Germline V gives CDR1 MNHEY, CDR2 SMNVEV (reference sequence). The CDR3 has 14 amino acids.

This clonotype has at least ten counts. V gene TRBV2 combines with J gene TRBJ1-6, with 7 bases fitting TRBD1. CDR1 SNHLY and CDR2 FYNNEI come from the germline V gene. V gave up 2 bases and J gave up 7 bases; unmatched junction bases: 8. The CDR3 covers 16 residues. The CDR3 DNA sequence: TGTGCCAGCAGTGAACCTGCCAGGGGGGTAAATTCACCCCTCCACTTT. This encodes CASSEPARGVNSPLHF.

The rearrangement joins TRBV27 to TRBJ1-3; the match to TRBD1 covers 8 bases. The CDR3 spans 15 residues. With V trimmed by 6 bases and J by 0 bases, 4 bases remained unmatched. The germline gives CDR1 MNHEY, CDR2 SMNVEV (reference sequence). DNA of the CDR3: TGTGCCAGCAGGGCTACAGGGGGCTCTGGAAACACCATATATTTT. Amino acids: CASRATGGSGNTIYF.

The sample holds a few counts of this clonotype. This chain connects TRBV20-1 to TRBJ1-2, with 9 bases aligning to TRBD1. The CDR3 extends over 15 amino acids. V dropped 0 bases and J dropped 4; count of bases not matched to a gene: 6. Germline CDR1 and CDR2: DFQATT and SNEGSKA (reference sequence). The CDR3 spells CSARDRDREGYGYTF. In DNA form, the CDR3 reads TGCAGTGCTAGAGACCGGGACAGGGAGGGCTATGGCTACACCTTC.

The rearrangement links TRBV7-3 to TRBJ2-2; TRBD2 is a possible D gene (6 bases). The CDR3 has 18 residues. Germline CDR1 is SGHTA and CDR2 is FQGTGA. The V and J ends lost 4 bases and 1 base respectively, with 19 bases between them. CDR3 region: CASSWTVPGGGNTGELFF. The CDR3 nucleotides are TGTGCCAGCAGCTGGACCGTCCCCGGGGGAGGGAACACCGGGGAGCTGTTTTTT.

There are a few counts of this clonotype. V and J are TRBV7-9 and TRBJ1-2; D unclear. The germline V gene has CDR1 SEHNR and CDR2 FQNEAQ (reference sequence). The length of the CDR3 is 15 residues. Trimming took off 0 bases at V and 0 bases at J, with 8 bases between the two ends. For the CDR3, the DNA is TGTGCCAGCAGCTTAGCGGCAAGACCTAACTATGGCTACACCTTC. Protein product: CASSLAARPNYGYTF. Variable domain in full (rest from reference TRBV7-9 and TRBJ1-2): DTGVSQNPRHKITKRGQNVTFRCDPISEHNRLYWYRQTLGQGPEFLTYFQNEAQLEKSRLLSDRFSAERPKGSFSTLEIQRTEQGDSAMYLCASSLAARPNYGYTFGSGTRLTVV.